This TCR beta chain stems from a study of blood T cell repertoires in COVID-19. Turning to the study itself: The analysed material was cDNA or gDNA that came from T cells, B-cell-depleted T cells, or PBMCs.

Clinical history as reported by participants underpinned cohort assignment. Symptom resolution, clearance, or two negative PCRs marked donors in Cohort 3 as recovered. The table came from immunoSEQ multiplex PCR; TCRdb's copy has only in-frame clones and leaves some out. The profile shows 250,000 or so clones, approximately 90% of them singletons. Trimming shortened V by 1 base and J by 0 bases, and 13 bases separated the two germline ends. CDR1 is KGHSH and CDR2 is LQKENI in the germline V gene. The length of the CDR3 is 18 residues. The sequenced sample consisted of PBMCs or T cells enriched from blood (not recorded which). The chain employs TRBV18 and TRBJ1-6; a weak D match, TRBD1 (6 bases). The clonotype comes from a man in his forties who had recovered from COVID-19. The CDR3 sequence: CASSPQGGGASYNSPLHF. CDR3 nucleotides: TGTGCCAGCTCACCACAAGGAGGGGGGGCCTCCTATAATTCACCCCTCCACTTT.